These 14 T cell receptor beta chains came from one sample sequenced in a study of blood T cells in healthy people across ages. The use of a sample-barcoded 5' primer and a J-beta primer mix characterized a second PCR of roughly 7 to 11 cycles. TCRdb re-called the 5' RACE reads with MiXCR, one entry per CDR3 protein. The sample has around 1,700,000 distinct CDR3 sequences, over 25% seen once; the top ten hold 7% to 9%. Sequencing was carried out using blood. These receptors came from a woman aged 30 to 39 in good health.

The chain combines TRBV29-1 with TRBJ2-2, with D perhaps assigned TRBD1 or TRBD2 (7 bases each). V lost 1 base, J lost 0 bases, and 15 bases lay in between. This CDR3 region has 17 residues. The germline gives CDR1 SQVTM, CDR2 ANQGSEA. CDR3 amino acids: CSVEGAGGGPNTGELFF. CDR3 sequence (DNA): TGCAGCGTTGAAGGTGCAGGGGGGGGACCGAACACCGGGGAGCTGTTTTTT.

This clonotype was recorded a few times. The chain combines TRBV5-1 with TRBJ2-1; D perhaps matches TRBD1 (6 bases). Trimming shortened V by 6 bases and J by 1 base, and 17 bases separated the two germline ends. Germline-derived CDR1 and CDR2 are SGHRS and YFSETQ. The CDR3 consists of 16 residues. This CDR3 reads CASNRGAGDSYNEQFF. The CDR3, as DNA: TGCGCCAGCAACCGTGGGGCAGGGGATTCCTACAATGAGCAGTTCTTC. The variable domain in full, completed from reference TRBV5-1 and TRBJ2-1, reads KAGVTQTPRYLIKTRGQQVTLSCSPISGHRSVSWYQQTPGQGLQFLFEYFSETQRNKGNFPGRFSGRQFSNSRSEMNVSTLELGDSALYLCASNRGAGDSYNEQFFGPGTRLTVL.

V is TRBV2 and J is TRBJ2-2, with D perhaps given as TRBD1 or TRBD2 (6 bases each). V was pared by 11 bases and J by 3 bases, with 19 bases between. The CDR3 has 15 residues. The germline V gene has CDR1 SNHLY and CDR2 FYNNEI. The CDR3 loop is CAGPPGGHHTGELFF. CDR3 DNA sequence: TGTGCCGGCCCGCCCGGGGGCCATCACACCGGGGAGCTGTTTTTT.

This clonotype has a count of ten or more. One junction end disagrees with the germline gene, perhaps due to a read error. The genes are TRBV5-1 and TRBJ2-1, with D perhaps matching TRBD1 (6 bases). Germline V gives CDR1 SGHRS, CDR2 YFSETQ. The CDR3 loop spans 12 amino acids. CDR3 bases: TGTGCCAGCAGTTTAGAGGGGGATGAGCAGTTCTTC. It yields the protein CASSLEGDEQFF.

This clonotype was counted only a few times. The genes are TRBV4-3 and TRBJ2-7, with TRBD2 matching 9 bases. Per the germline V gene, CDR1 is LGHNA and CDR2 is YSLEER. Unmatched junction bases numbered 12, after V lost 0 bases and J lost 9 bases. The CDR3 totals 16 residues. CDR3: CASSQDKGAGLATQYF. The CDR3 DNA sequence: TGCGCCAGCAGCCAAGATAAGGGGGCCGGACTAGCGACGCAGTACTTC.

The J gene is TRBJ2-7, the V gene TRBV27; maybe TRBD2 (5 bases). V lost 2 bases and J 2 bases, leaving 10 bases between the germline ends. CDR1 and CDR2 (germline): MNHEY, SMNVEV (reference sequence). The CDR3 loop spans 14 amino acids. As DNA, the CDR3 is TGTGCCAGCAGTTTAGGACTCTCAGCCTACGAGCAGTACTTC. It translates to CASSLGLSAYEQYF.

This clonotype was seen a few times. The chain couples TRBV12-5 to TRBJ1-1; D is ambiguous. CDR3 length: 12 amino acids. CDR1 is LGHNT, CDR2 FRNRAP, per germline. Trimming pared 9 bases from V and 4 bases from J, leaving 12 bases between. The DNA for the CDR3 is TGTGCTAGCGGTCGCCTTATCACTGAAGCTTTCTTT. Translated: CASGRLITEAFF.

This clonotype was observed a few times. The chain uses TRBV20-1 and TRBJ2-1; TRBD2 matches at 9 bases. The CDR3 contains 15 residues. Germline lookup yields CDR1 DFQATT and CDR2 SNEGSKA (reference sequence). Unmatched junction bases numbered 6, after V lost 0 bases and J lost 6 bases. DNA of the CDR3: TGCAGTGCTAGAGATCATAGCGGGAGTGTCAATGAGCAGTTCTTC. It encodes CSARDHSGSVNEQFF.

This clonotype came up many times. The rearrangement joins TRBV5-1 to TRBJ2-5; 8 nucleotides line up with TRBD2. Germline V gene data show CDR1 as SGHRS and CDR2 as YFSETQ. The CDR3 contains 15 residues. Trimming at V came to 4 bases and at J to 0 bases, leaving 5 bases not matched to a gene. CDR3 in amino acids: CASSVGLAYQETQYF. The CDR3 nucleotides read TGCGCCAGCAGCGTTGGACTAGCCTACCAAGAGACCCAGTACTTC. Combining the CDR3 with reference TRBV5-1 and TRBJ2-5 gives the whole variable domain KAGVTQTPRYLIKTRGQQVTLSCSPISGHRSVSWYQQTPGQGLQFLFEYFSETQRNKGNFPGRFSGRQFSNSRSEMNVSTLELGDSALYLCASSVGLAYQETQYFGPGTRLLVL.

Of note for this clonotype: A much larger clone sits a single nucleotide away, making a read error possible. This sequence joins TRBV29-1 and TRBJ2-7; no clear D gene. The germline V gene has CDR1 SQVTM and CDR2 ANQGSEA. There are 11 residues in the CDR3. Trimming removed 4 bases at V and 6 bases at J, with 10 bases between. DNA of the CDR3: TGCAGCGTTGGGTGGATGGGCGAGCAGTACTTC. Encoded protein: CSVGWMGEQYF.

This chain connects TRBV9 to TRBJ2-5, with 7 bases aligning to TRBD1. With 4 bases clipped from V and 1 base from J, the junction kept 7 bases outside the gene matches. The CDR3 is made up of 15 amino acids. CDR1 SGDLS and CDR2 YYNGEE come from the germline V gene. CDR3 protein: CASSRPGQIQETQYF. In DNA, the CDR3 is TGTGCCAGCAGCAGACCGGGACAGATCCAAGAGACCCAGTACTTC.

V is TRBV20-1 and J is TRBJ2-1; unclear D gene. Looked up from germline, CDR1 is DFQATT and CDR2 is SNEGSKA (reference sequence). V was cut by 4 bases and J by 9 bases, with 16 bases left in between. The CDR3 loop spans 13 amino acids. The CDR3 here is CSATGTEMSEQFF. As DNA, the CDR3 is TGCAGTGCTACCGGTACGGAAATGAGTGAGCAGTTCTTC.

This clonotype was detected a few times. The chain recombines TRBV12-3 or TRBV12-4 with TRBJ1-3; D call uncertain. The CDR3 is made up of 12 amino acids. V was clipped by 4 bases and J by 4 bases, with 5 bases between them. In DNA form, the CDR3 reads TGTGCCAGCAGTTCTAGGGGAAACACCATATATTTT. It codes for CASSSRGNTIYF.

CDR3 DNA: TGTGCCAGCACACCCCAGGGAGGTGGTTCCTACGAGCAGTACTTC. It codes for CASTPQGGGSYEQYF. The chain couples TRBV6-6 to TRBJ2-7; tentative D call: TRBD2 (6 bases). The ends were cut back, 7 bases at V and 1 base at J, with 17 bases in the middle. Germline V gives CDR1 MNHNY, CDR2 SVGAGI (reference sequence). This CDR3 region has 15 residues.